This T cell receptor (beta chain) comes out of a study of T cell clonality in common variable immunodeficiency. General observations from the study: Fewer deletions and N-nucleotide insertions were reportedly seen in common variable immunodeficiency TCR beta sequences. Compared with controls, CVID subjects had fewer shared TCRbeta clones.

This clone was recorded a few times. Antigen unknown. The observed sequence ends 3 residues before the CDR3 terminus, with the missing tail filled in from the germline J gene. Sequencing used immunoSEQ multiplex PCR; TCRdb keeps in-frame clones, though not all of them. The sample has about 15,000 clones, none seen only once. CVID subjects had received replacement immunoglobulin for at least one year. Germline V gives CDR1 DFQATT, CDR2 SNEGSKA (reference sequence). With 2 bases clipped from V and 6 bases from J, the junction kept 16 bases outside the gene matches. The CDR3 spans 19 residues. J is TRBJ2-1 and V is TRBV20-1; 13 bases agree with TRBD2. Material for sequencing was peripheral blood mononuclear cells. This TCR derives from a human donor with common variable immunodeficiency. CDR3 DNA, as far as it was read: TGCAGTGCTAGAATCCCCACCGGACTAGCGGGAGAGGTGGGCAATGAG. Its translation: CSARIPTGLAGEVGNE. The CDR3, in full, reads CSARIPTGLAGEVGNEQFF.